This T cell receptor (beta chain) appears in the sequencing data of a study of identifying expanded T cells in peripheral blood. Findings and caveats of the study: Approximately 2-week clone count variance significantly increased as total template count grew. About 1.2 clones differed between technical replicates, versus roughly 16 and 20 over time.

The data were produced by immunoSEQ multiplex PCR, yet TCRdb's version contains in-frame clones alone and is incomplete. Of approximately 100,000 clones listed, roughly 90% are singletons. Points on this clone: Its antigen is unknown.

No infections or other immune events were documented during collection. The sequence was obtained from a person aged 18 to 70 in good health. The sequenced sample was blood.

CDR3 residues: CASSQMGRGGFQPQHF. The CDR3 DNA follows: TGCGCCAGCAGCCAAATGGGTAGAGGGGGATTTCAGCCCCAGCATTTT. The chain couples TRBV4-1 to TRBJ1-5, with a tentative D call TRBD1 (6 bases). Trimming took 2 bases from V and 6 from J, leaving 17 bases between them. The CDR3 covers 16 residues. CDR1 MGHRA and CDR2 YSYEKL come from the germline V gene.